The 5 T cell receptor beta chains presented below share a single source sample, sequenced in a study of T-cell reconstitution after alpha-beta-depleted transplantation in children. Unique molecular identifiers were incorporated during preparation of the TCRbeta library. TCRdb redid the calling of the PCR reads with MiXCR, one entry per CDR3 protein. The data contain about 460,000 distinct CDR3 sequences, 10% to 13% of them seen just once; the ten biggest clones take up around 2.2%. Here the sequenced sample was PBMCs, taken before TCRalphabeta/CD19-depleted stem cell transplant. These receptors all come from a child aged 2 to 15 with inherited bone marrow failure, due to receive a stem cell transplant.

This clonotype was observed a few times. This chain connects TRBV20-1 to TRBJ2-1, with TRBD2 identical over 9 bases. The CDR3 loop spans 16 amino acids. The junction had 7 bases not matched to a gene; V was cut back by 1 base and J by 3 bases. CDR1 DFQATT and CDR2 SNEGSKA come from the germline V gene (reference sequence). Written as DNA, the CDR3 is TGCAGTGCTAGAGCCCCTAGCGGGGAAGTCTACAATGAGCAGTTCTTC. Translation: CSARAPSGEVYNEQFF.

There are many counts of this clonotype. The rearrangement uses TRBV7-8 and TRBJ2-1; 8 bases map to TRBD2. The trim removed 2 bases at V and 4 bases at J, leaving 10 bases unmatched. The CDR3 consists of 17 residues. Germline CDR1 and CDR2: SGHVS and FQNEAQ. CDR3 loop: CASSLIEAGAWYNEQFF. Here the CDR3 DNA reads TGTGCCAGCAGCTTAATCGAAGCGGGAGCATGGTACAATGAGCAGTTCTTC.

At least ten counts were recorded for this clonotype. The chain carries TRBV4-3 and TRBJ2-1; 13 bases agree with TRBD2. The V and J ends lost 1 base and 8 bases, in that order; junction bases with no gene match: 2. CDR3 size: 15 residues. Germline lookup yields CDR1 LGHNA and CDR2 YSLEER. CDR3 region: CASSQGTSGSDEQFF. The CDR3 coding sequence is TGCGCCAGCAGCCAAGGGACTAGCGGGAGTGATGAGCAGTTCTTC.

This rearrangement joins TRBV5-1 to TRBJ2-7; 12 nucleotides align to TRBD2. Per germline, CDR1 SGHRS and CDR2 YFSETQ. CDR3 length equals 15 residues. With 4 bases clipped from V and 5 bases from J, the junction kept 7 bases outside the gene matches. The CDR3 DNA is TGCGCCAGCAGCACCGGACTAGCGGGACACGACGAGCAGTACTTC. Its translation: CASSTGLAGHDEQYF.

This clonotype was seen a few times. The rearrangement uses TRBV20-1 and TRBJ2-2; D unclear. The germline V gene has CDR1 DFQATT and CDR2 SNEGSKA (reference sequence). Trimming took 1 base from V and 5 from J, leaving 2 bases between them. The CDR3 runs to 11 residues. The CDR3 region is CSARVTGELFF. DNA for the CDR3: TGCAGTGCTAGAGTAACCGGGGAGCTGTTTTTT.